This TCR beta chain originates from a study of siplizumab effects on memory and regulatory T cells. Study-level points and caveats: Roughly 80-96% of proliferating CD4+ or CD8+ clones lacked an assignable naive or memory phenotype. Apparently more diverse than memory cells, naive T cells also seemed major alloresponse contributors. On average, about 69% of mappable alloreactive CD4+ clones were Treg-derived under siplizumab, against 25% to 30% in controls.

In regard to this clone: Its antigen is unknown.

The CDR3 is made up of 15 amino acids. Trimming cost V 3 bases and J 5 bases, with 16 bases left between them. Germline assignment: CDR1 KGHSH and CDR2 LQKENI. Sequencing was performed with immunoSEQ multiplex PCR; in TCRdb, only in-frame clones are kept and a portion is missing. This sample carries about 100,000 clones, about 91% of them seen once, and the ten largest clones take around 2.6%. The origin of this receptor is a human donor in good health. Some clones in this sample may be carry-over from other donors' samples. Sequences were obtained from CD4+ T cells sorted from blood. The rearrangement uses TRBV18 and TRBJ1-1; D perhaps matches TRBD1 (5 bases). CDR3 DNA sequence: TGTGCCAGCTCACCTCCGGGGACCGGACGGACTGAAGCTTTCTTT. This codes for CASSPPGTGRTEAFF.